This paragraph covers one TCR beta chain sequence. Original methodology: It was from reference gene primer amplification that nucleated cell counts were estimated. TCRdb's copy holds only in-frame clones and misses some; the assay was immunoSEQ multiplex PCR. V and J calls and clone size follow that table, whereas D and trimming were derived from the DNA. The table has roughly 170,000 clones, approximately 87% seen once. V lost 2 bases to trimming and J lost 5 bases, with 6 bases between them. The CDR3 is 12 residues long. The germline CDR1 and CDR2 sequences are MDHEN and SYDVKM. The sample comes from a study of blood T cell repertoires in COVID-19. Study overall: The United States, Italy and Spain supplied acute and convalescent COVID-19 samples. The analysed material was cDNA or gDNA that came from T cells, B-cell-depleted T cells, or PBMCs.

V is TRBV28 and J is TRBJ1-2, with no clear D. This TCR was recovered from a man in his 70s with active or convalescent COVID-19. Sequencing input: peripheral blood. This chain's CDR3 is CASSLAHYGYTF. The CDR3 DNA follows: TGTGCCAGCAGTTTAGCACATTATGGCTACACCTTC.